The clone carrying this T cell receptor (beta chain) was detected a few times. Its antigen is not known. These data originate in a study of T-cell memory formation after mild COVID-19. cDNA libraries for TCR alpha and TCR beta, carrying sample barcodes and UMIs, came from 5'RACE with constant-segment primers. TCRdb reanalysed the 5' RACE reads using MiXCR and keeps one entry per CDR3 protein. The sample consists of 220,000 or so distinct CDR3 sequences, around 9.5% of them appearing once. V lost 5 bases, J lost 10 bases, and 18 bases lay in between. The CDR3 sequence is 15 residues long. CDR1 MNHNS and CDR2 SASEGT come from the germline V gene. Findings of the study overall: CM and EM subsets held most contracting CD4+ clones; EMRA held CD8+ ones.

This TCR was recovered from a man younger than 30 who had mild COVID-19 (a few samples of this study predate the infection). Cell type and time point are not known. The chain is built from TRBV6-1 and TRBJ1-6; perhaps TRBD1 as D (6 bases). What was sequenced was PBMCs or a T cell subset sorted from them (not recorded which). The CDR3 DNA is TGTGCCAGCAGTCATGACAGGACCGTACAGTCACCCCTCCACTTT. It specifies CASSHDRTVQSPLHF.